The next 24 T cell receptor beta chains were all read from a single sample in a study of blood T cell repertoires in COVID-19. Generated by immunoSEQ multiplex PCR, the TCRdb table keeps only in-frame clones and is missing some. The sample holds roughly 250,000 clones, over 80% seen once. Source material: peripheral blood. These TCRs come from a woman between 35 and 50 years old with acute or convalescent COVID-19.

The chain recombines TRBV6-1 with TRBJ1-3; D gene unclear. Germline V gives CDR1 MNHNS, CDR2 SASEGT. There are 17 residues in the CDR3. Trimming shortened V by 3 bases and J by 4 bases, and 19 bases separated the two germline ends. CDR3 DNA: TGTGCCAGCAGTGAGGCGATTTCCCCGGGTCACGGAAACACCATATATTTT. Translated: CASSEAISPGHGNTIYF.

This clone was counted a few times. This rearrangement joins TRBV19 to TRBJ1-2, with TRBD1 matching 9 bases. This CDR3 is 13 amino acids long. The V gene end was trimmed by 7 bases and the J gene end by 4 bases; junction bases not matched to a gene: 4. The germline gives CDR1 LNHDA, CDR2 SQIVND (reference sequence). CDR3 bases: TGTGCCAGTACGGGACAGGGAGGCTATGGCTACACCTTC. It translates to CASTGQGGYGYTF.

This chain connects TRBV19 to TRBJ1-1, with 7 nucleotides matching TRBD1. Germline CDR1 LNHDA, CDR2 SQIVND (reference sequence). The CDR3 runs to 18 residues. V shed 3 bases and J 0 bases; nucleotides not matched to a gene: 13. The CDR3 region has the DNA TGTGCCAGTAGTATCCGGCTTCTATGGGACAGCATGAACACTGAAGCTTTCTTT. Translating it yields CASSIRLLWDSMNTEAFF.

This clone was seen only once. V and J are TRBV19 and TRBJ1-5; D is uncertain. V shed 9 bases and J shed 4 bases, with 16 bases lying between them. Looked up from germline, CDR1 is LNHDA and CDR2 is SQIVND (reference sequence). This CDR3 spans 14 amino acids. CDR3 amino acids: CASELPGDNQPQHF. The CDR3, as DNA: TGTGCCAGCGAGCTCCCGGGAGATAATCAGCCCCAGCATTTT.

The CDR3 loop is CASLGLAGGNEQFF. CDR3 sequence (DNA): TGTGCCAGCCTGGGACTAGCGGGGGGAAATGAGCAGTTCTTC. The chain links TRBV2 to TRBJ2-1; 15 nucleotides align to TRBD2. J gave up 7 bases and V 8 bases, and 3 bases lay outside the gene matches. The length of the CDR3 is 14 residues. Germline assignment: CDR1 SNHLY and CDR2 FYNNEI.

V is TRBV19 and J is TRBJ1-3, with 7 bases that match TRBD1. The CDR3 totals 14 residues. Germline trimming cut 4 bases from V and 4 bases from J; bases unmatched to any gene: 4. Germline V gives CDR1 LNHDA, CDR2 SQIVND (reference sequence). The CDR3 is CASSTQGRGNTIYF. The CDR3 nucleotides are TGTGCCAGTAGTACACAGGGGAGAGGAAACACCATATATTTT.

The chain combines TRBV7-7 with TRBJ2-2, with 12 nucleotides matching TRBD2. Germline values: CDR1 SSHAT, CDR2 FNYEAQ (reference sequence). CDR3 length: 16 residues. The trim removed 5 bases at V and 7 bases at J, leaving 8 bases unmatched. Here the CDR3 reads CASSPSGGAVDGELFF. The CDR3 DNA is TGTGCCAGCAGCCCTAGCGGGGGGGCTGTTGACGGGGAGCTGTTTTTT. Combining the CDR3 with reference TRBV7-7 and TRBJ2-2 gives the whole variable domain GAGVSQSPRYKVTKRGQDVTLRCDPISSHATLYWYQQALGQGPEFLTYFNYEAQPDKSGLPSDRFSAERPEGSISTLTIQRTEQRDSAMYRCASSPSGGAVDGELFFGEGSRLTVL.

The J gene is TRBJ2-2, the V gene TRBV7-2; D remains unclear. Germline CDR1 SGHTA, CDR2 FQGNSA. The V end lost 4 bases, the J end lost 4 bases, and 13 bases lay between the germline ends. This CDR3 has 15 residues. For the CDR3, the DNA is TGTGCCAGCAGCTCGAGGAGACGCGGCACCGGGGAGCTGTTTTTT. Amino acid sequence: CASSSRRRGTGELFF.

The V gene is TRBV13, the J gene TRBJ2-5, with unresolved D. CDR1 and CDR2 from the germline V gene are PRHDT and FYEKMQ (reference sequence). The CDR3 spans 14 residues. With 0 bases removed from V and 4 bases from J, the gap between germline ends came to 9 bases. Here the CDR3 DNA reads TGTGCCAGCAGCTTAGGTCGGGTTGGAGAGACCCAGTACTTC. This codes for CASSLGRVGETQYF. The variable domain in full, completed from reference TRBV13 and TRBJ2-5, reads AAGVIQSPRHLIKEKRETATLKCYPIPRHDTVYWYQQGPGQDPQFLISFYEKMQSDKGSIPDRFSAQQFSDYHSELNMSSLELGDSALYFCASSLGRVGETQYFGPGTRLLVL.

The chain carries TRBV7-9 and TRBJ2-7; 15 bases are shared with TRBD2. The CDR3 totals 15 residues. Per germline, CDR1 SEHNR and CDR2 FQNEAQ (reference sequence). V trimming: 6 bases; J trimming: 6 bases; junction bases outside the gene matches: 6. This chain's CDR3 is CASSPPGLAGGEQYV. CDR3 DNA sequence: TGTGCCAGCAGTCCACCGGGACTAGCGGGGGGCGAGCAGTACGTC.

V gene TRBV27 combines with J gene TRBJ1-1; D is uncertain. The CDR3 is made up of 12 amino acids. The germline CDR1 and CDR2 sequences are MNHEY and SMNVEV (reference sequence). The V end lost 11 bases, the J end lost 4 bases, and 14 bases lay between the germline ends. This chain's CDR3 is CASQTGSTEAFF. The CDR3 bases are TGTGCCTCCCAGACGGGGTCCACTGAAGCTTTCTTT.

V usage is TRBV5-4 and J usage is TRBJ1-3; tentatively, D is TRBD1 (5 bases). The germline gives CDR1 SGHNT, CDR2 YYREEE (reference sequence). Trimming left V 2 bases short and J 4 bases short, with 7 bases between. CDR3 length equals 13 residues. The DNA for the CDR3 is TGTGCCAGCAGCTTCGCAGGGGGAAACACCATATATTTT. Protein product: CASSFAGGNTIYF.

The V call is TRBV30, the J call TRBJ1-2; D uncertain. Germline assignment: CDR1 GTSNPN and CDR2 SVGIG (reference sequence). This CDR3 has 14 residues. The V gene lost 0 bases and the J gene lost 3 bases, with 11 bases spanning the gap. The CDR3 reads CAWSVLTAHYGYTF. CDR3 coding DNA: TGTGCCTGGAGTGTTCTCACAGCCCACTATGGCTACACCTTC.

This clone was seen just once. The chain employs TRBV6-5 and TRBJ2-5; 9 bases agree with TRBD2. There are 15 residues in the CDR3. Germline CDR1 reads MNHEY; CDR2 reads SVGAGI. With V trimmed by 0 bases and J by 4 bases, 3 bases remained unmatched. In DNA form, the CDR3 reads TGTGCCAGCAGTTACTCTGCGGGGGGGCTAGAGACCCAGTACTTC. This gives the protein CASSYSAGGLETQYF.

This rearrangement joins TRBV18 to TRBJ1-4, with D maybe TRBD1 (6 bases). V was pared by 6 bases and J by 0 bases, with 11 bases between. CDR1 is KGHSH, CDR2 LQKENI, per germline. The CDR3 length is 15 residues. The CDR3: CASSRGTSTNEKLFF. CDR3 DNA sequence: TGTGCCAGCTCTCGAGGGACATCAACTAATGAAAAACTGTTTTTT.

The chain is built from TRBV7-2 and TRBJ1-1, with 9 bases aligning to TRBD1. The length of the CDR3 is 17 residues. The germline V gene encodes CDR1 SGHTA and CDR2 FQGNSA. With 5 bases clipped from V and 5 bases from J, the junction kept 15 bases outside the gene matches. The DNA for the CDR3 is TGTGCCAGCAGCCCACAGGGGGCGCCCCTACGTAGGACTGAAGCTTTCTTT. Residues: CASSPQGAPLRRTEAFF.

This sequence joins TRBV7-2 and TRBJ1-1, with D hard to call. This CDR3 is 13 amino acids long. Looked up from germline, CDR1 is SGHTA and CDR2 is FQGNSA. V lost 4 bases, J lost 2 bases, and 8 bases lay in between. In DNA, the CDR3 is TGTGCCAGCAGCTCACGACTTAACACTGAAGCTTTCTTT. This sequence encodes CASSSRLNTEAFF. Based on the CDR3 plus reference TRBV7-2 and TRBJ1-1, the full variable domain is GAGVSQSPSNKVTEKGKDVELRCDPISGHTALYWYRQSLGQGLEFLIYFQGNSAPDKSGLPSDRFSAERTGGSVSTLTIQRTQQEDSAVYLCASSSRLNTEAFFGQGTRLTVV.

This sequence joins TRBV7-6 and TRBJ1-1, with D unresolved. Between the trimmed V and J ends, which lost 7 bases and 5 bases, there was a span of 14 bases. The CDR3 sequence is 13 residues long. The germline V gene has CDR1 SGHVS and CDR2 FNYEAQ. The CDR3 loop is CASTLGLLTEAFF. CDR3 DNA sequence: TGTGCCAGCACCCTTGGGCTTCTGACTGAAGCTTTCTTT.

The rearrangement uses TRBV29-1 and TRBJ1-2; TRBD1 agrees at 11 bases. The CDR3 is 14 residues long. J lost 8 bases, V lost 2 bases, and 7 bases had no gene match. Germline CDR1 SQVTM, CDR2 ANQGSEA. The DNA for the CDR3 is TGCAGCGTTGAATCCGGGACAGGGGGATTAGGCTACACCTTC. Protein sequence: CSVESGTGGLGYTF.

The rearrangement links TRBV30 to TRBJ2-3; D is perhaps TRBD1 (6 bases). This CDR3 is 13 amino acids long. The V and J ends lost 5 bases and 3 bases respectively, with 12 bases between them. Germline CDR1 and CDR2: GTSNPN and SVGIG (reference sequence). CDR3 DNA sequence: TGTGCCTGGGAAACACAGGGAACAGATACGCAGTATTTT. Its translation: CAWETQGTDTQYF.

Worth noting for this clone: An end of the junction does not agree with germline; a read error may underlie this. This rearrangement joins TRBV6-5 to TRBJ1-6; D is uncertain. CDR1 is MNHEY and CDR2 is SVGAGI in the germline V gene. The CDR3 covers 15 residues. The CDR3 DNA reads TGTGCCGGCAGTTACTCGCGACTTAATAATTCACCCCTCCACTTT. Protein: CAGSYSRLNNSPLHF.

The rearrangement links TRBV6-5 to TRBJ1-4, with D perhaps matching TRBD1 (5 bases). Germline V gene lookup returns CDR1 MNHEY and CDR2 SVGAGI. This CDR3 is built from 15 residues. The V end lost 8 bases, the J end lost 2 bases, and 15 bases lay between the germline ends. The DNA of the CDR3 is TGTGCCAGCTGCCGGGGGGGAACCACTAATGAAAAACTGTTTTTT. Residues: CASCRGGTTNEKLFF.

V gene TRBV6-5 combines with J gene TRBJ1-2, with 8 positions matching TRBD1. This CDR3 spans 15 amino acids. The J segment lost 5 bases and the V segment lost 6 bases, leaving 11 bases of the junction unmatched. The germline V gene encodes CDR1 MNHEY and CDR2 SVGAGI. In DNA, the CDR3 is TGTGCCAGCAGCCAACCGATGACAGGGGATTATGGCTACACCTTC. It specifies CASSQPMTGDYGYTF.

V usage is TRBV5-6 and J usage is TRBJ1-2; a possible D gene is TRBD1 (5 bases). Germline CDR1 and CDR2: SGHDT and YYEEEE. V gave up 3 bases and J gave up 4 bases, with 13 bases separating them. CDR3 length: 14 amino acids. Here the CDR3 DNA reads TGTGCCAGCAGCTCCCCGGGCAGGGCCTATGGCTACACCTTC. This gives the protein CASSSPGRAYGYTF. Drawing the rest from reference TRBV5-6 and TRBJ1-2, the complete variable domain is DAGVTQSPTHLIKTRGQQVTLRCSPKSGHDTVSWYQQALGQGPQFIFQYYEEEERQRGNFPDRFSGHQFPNYSSELNVNALLLGDSALYLCASSSPGRAYGYTFGSGTRLTVV.